The text below deals with one T cell receptor beta chain. This entry is derived from a study of cytomegalovirus exposure and HLA in healthy donors. The PCR used 60 Vbeta and 13 Jbeta primers. The method was immunoSEQ multiplex PCR; TCRdb's version includes in-frame clones alone and lacks a portion of them. The sample lists 85,000 to 130,000 clones; nearly 80% were seen once. The CDR3 is 13 amino acids. The V gene's germline CDR1 is SGDLS and CDR2 YYNGEE. The V and J ends lost 3 bases and 4 bases, in that order; junction bases with no gene match: 4. Sequencing was performed on PBMCs. The sequence was obtained from a man in his 60s in good health and CMV-seropositive. The genes are TRBV9 and TRBJ2-7; 7 bases map to TRBD1. Here the CDR3 DNA reads TGTGCCAGCAGCGCTGACAGGGTTTACGAGCAGTACTTC. Translating it yields CASSADRVYEQYF.